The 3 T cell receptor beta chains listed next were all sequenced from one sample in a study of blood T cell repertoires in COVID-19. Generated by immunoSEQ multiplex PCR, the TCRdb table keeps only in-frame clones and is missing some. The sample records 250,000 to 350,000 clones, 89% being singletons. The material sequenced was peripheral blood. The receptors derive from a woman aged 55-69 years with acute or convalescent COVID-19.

The CDR3 coding sequence is TGTGCCAGCAGCTTAGCCCCGTGGAGGCCCCAGCATTTT. Amino acids: CASSLAPWRPQHF. The V call is TRBV11-2, the J call TRBJ1-5, with unresolved D. Per germline, CDR1 SGHAT and CDR2 FQNNGV. V was cut by 1 base and J by 9 bases, with 10 bases left in between. The CDR3 runs to 13 residues.

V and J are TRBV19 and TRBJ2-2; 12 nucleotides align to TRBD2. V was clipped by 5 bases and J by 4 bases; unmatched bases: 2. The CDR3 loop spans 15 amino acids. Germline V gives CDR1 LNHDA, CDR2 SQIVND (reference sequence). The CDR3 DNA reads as TGTGCCAGTAGTCCTAGCGGGGGGGCCACCGGGGAGCTGTTTTTT. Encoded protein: CASSPSGGATGELFF.

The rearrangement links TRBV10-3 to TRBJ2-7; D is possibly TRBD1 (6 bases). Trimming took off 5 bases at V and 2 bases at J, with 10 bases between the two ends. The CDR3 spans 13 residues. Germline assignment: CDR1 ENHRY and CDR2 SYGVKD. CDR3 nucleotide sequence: TGTGCCATCAGTCCCCCAGGGGCCTACGAGCAGTACTTC. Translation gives CAISPPGAYEQYF.